Below are 3 T cell receptor beta chains sequenced from a single sample in a study of OX40 agonist ivuxolimab in advanced cancers. Assay: immunoSEQ multiplex PCR; the TCRdb copy retains only in-frame clones and omits some. Of roughly 66,000 clones in the sample, roughly 87% were seen once. The sample in question was CD4+ or CD8+ T cells sorted from blood, obtained in a trial of the OX40 agonist ivuxolimab. The receptors originated from an adult with an advanced solid tumor such as melanoma, head and neck, liver or kidney cancer.

The chain uses TRBV4-1 and TRBJ2-5; 9 nucleotides line up with TRBD1. V shed 2 bases, J shed 6 bases, and the junction held 7 bases outside the gene matches. Germline V gene lookup returns CDR1 MGHRA and CDR2 YSYEKL. CDR3 length: 15 residues. In DNA, the CDR3 is TGCGCCAGCAGCCAAACCGGGACAGGGTACCAGACCCAGTACTTC. Its translation is CASSQTGTGYQTQYF.

The chain couples TRBV5-6 to TRBJ1-2; 7 bases map to TRBD1. With V trimmed by 5 bases and J by 7 bases, 11 bases remained unmatched. This CDR3 spans 14 amino acids. Germline CDR1 reads SGHDT; CDR2 reads YYEEEE. CDR3 region: CASRREEGGSGYTF. DNA of the CDR3: TGTGCCAGCAGACGAGAAGAAGGGGGCAGTGGCTACACCTTC.

The chain uses TRBV19 and TRBJ2-5; D might be TRBD2 (6 bases). This CDR3 is built from 13 residues. Per the germline V gene, CDR1 is LNHDA and CDR2 is SQIVND (reference sequence). The V end was cut by 5 bases, the J end by 5 bases, with 12 bases between. CDR3 sequence reads: CASSPGGAETQYF. In DNA form, the CDR3 reads TGTGCCAGTAGTCCTGGAGGGGCGGAGACCCAGTACTTC.